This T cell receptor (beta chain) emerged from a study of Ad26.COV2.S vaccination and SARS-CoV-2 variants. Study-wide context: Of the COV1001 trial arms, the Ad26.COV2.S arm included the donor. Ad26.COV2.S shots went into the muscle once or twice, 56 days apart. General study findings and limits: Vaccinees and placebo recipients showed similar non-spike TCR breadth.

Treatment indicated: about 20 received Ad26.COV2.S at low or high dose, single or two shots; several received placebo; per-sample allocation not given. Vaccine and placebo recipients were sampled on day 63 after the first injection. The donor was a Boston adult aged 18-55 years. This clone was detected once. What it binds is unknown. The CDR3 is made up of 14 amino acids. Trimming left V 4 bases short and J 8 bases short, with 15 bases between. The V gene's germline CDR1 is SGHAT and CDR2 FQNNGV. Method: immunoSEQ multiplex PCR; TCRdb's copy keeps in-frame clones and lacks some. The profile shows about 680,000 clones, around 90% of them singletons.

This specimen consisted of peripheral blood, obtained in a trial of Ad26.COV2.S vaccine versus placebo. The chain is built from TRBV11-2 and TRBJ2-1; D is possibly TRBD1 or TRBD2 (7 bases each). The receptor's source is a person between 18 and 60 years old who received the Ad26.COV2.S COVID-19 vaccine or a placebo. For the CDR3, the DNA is TGTGCCAGCAGCTCCACTCAGGGGGGGGATGAGCAGTTCTTC. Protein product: CASSSTQGGDEQFF.